These 12 T cell receptor beta chains share one sample of origin, sequenced in a study of blood T cell repertoires in COVID-19. Repertoires were generated with immunoSEQ multiplex PCR, while TCRdb's copy carries only in-frame clones and drops some. This sample carries roughly 190,000 clones, approximately 91% of them seen once, and the ten largest clones take about 1.1%. Specimen: peripheral blood. The receptors derive from a man aged 25-40 years with acute or convalescent COVID-19.

J is TRBJ2-3 and V is TRBV6-1; no definite D call. V was pared by 1 base and J by 2 bases, with 7 bases between. CDR3 size: 14 residues. Per germline, CDR1 MNHNS and CDR2 SASEGT. CDR3 sequence reads: CASSEGLPTDTQYF. CDR3 nucleotide sequence: TGTGCCAGCAGTGAAGGACTCCCCACAGATACGCAGTATTTT.

This chain joins TRBV3-1 (or the pseudogene TRBV3-2) and TRBJ1-2; possible D gene TRBD1, 6 bases. The CDR3 extends over 14 amino acids. V was clipped by 4 bases and J by 7 bases, with 16 bases between them. CDR1 is LGHDT and CDR2 is YNNKEL in the germline V gene (reference sequence). The CDR3 reads CASSRGGGSGGYTF. CDR3 coding DNA: TGTGCCAGCAGCCGGGGAGGGGGTTCGGGTGGCTACACCTTC.

The chain has TRBV3-1 (or the pseudogene TRBV3-2) and TRBJ1-6, with 9 nucleotides matching TRBD1. The CDR3 runs to 14 residues. The ends lost 4 bases at V and 6 bases at J; junction bases unmatched: 1. CDR1 is LGHDT, CDR2 YNNKEL, per germline (reference sequence). In nucleotides, the CDR3 is TGTGCCAGCAGCCGGGACAGGGTTAATTCACCCCTCCACTTT. This sequence encodes CASSRDRVNSPLHF.

The chain links TRBV2 to TRBJ1-1, with TRBD1 matching 7 bases. Germline-derived CDR1 and CDR2 are SNHLY and FYNNEI. This CDR3 is 13 amino acids long. The V and J ends lost 8 bases and 0 bases, in that order; junction bases with no gene match: 3. The CDR3 loop reads CASQGVVNTEAFF. As DNA, the CDR3 is TGTGCCAGCCAGGGGGTGGTGAACACTGAAGCTTTCTTT.

The rearrangement joins TRBV6-1 to TRBJ2-3; the D gene is possibly TRBD1 (7 bases). Trimming took off 3 bases at V and 4 bases at J, with 14 bases between the two ends. CDR1 MNHNS and CDR2 SASEGT come from the germline V gene. The CDR3 is 15 residues long. The CDR3 sequence is CASSDRGARADTQYF. The CDR3 DNA reads TGTGCCAGCAGTGACAGGGGGGCCCGGGCAGATACGCAGTATTTT.

The chain joins TRBV6-5 to TRBJ1-2, with TRBD1 matching 7 bases. The CDR3 is made up of 15 amino acids. J was trimmed by 2 bases and V by 5 bases; bases with no gene match: 8. Germline V CDR1 and CDR2: MNHEY, SVGAGI. CDR3 sequence reads: CASSTRQGVNYGYTF. The DNA of the CDR3 is TGTGCCAGCAGTACCCGACAGGGCGTAAACTATGGCTACACCTTC.

The gene calls are TRBV28 and TRBJ2-1; 10 nucleotides line up with TRBD2. This CDR3 comprises 16 residues. CDR1 and CDR2 (germline): MDHEN, SYDVKM. The V and J ends lost 6 bases and 1 base, in that order; junction bases with no gene match: 6. The CDR3: CASREWTSGSYNEQFF. CDR3 nucleotide sequence: TGTGCCAGCAGGGAATGGACTAGCGGTTCCTACAATGAGCAGTTCTTC.

The chain combines TRBV28 with TRBJ2-3; TRBD1 aligns across 8 bases. Germline CDR1 and CDR2: MDHEN and SYDVKM. This CDR3 has 16 residues. Germline trimming cut 3 bases from V and 3 bases from J; bases unmatched to any gene: 8. The CDR3 reads CASSFLVRGQTDTQYF. CDR3 sequence (DNA): TGTGCCAGCAGTTTTCTAGTCAGGGGGCAGACAGATACGCAGTATTTT.

The J gene is TRBJ1-5, the V gene TRBV2; 7 bases are shared with TRBD1. CDR3 size: 15 residues. The V gene end was trimmed by 6 bases and the J gene end by 2 bases; junction bases not matched to a gene: 7. Germline V gives CDR1 SNHLY, CDR2 FYNNEI. CDR3 DNA: TGTGCCAGCAGCCCTTCCGGGACAGGCAATCAGCCCCAGCATTTT. This sequence encodes CASSPSGTGNQPQHF.

The CDR3 protein is CASSLTGQGSGEQYF. In nucleotides, the CDR3 is TGTGCCAGCAGCCTGACAGGGCAGGGATCGGGAGAGCAGTACTTC. The chain links TRBV27 to TRBJ2-7; 7 positions agree with TRBD1. There are 15 residues in the CDR3. CDR1 and CDR2 from the germline V gene are MNHEY and SMNVEV (reference sequence). V lost 6 bases to trimming and J lost 7 bases; unmatched junction nucleotides: 15.

The CDR3 coding sequence is TGCGCCAGCAGCTTGGCCGCCGGACAGAGCTATGGCTACACCTTC. Translation: CASSLAAGQSYGYTF. The V gene is TRBV5-1, the J gene TRBJ1-2, with a possible D match to TRBD1 (6 bases). Germline loops: CDR1 SGHRS, CDR2 YFSETQ. Trimming stripped 0 bases from V and 4 bases from J, with 13 bases between. The CDR3 has 15 amino acids.

The chain has TRBV11-2 and TRBJ2-7; a weak D match, TRBD1 (5 bases). This CDR3 spans 14 amino acids. The germline gives CDR1 SGHAT, CDR2 FQNNGV. Trimming left V 3 bases short and J 3 bases short, with 12 bases between. CDR3 residues: CASSFVDGHYEQYF. DNA for the CDR3: TGTGCCAGCAGCTTTGTGGACGGACACTACGAGCAGTACTTC. Supplemented by reference TRBV11-2 and TRBJ2-7, the full variable domain reads EAGVAQSPRYKIIEKRQSVAFWCNPISGHATLYWYQQILGQGPKLLIQFQNNGVVDDSQLPKDRFSAERLKGVDSTLKIQPAKLEDSAVYLCASSFVDGHYEQYFGPGTRLTVT.